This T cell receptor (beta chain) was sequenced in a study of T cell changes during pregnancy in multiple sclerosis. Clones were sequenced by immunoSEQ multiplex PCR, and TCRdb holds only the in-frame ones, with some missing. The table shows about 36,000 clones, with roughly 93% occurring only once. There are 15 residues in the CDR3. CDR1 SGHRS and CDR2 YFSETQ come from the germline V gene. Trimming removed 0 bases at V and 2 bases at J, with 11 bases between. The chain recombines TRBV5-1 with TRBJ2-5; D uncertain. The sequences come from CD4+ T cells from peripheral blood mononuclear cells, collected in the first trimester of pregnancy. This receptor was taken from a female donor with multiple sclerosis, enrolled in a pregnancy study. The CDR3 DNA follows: TGCGCCAGCAGCTTGGATGGCAGGCGACAAGAGACCCAGTACTTC. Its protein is CASSLDGRRQETQYF.